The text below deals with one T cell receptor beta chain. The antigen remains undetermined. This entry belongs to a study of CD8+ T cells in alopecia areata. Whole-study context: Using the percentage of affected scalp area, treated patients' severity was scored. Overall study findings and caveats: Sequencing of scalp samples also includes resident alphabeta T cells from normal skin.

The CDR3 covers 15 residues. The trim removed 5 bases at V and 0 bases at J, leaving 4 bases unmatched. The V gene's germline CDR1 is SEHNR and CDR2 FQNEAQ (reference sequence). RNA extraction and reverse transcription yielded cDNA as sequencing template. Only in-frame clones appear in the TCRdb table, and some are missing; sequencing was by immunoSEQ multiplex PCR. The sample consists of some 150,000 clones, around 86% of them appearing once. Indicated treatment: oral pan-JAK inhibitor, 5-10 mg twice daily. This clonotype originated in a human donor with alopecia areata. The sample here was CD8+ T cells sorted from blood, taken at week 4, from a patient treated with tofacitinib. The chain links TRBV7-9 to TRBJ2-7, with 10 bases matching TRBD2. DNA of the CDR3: TGTGCCAGCAGCCCGGGACTAGCGAGCTCCTACGAGCAGTACTTC. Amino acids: CASSPGLASSYEQYF.